This TCR beta chain originates from a study of CD8 T cells in ankylosing spondylitis. Study results and limitations: Ankylosing spondylitis blood seemed to carry a telltale TCR beta motif made of roughly eight highly homologous variants. Significant enrichment of disease-linked clones was reported in matched ankylosing spondylitis synovial fluid.

Each TCR beta library was made by quantitative 5'-RACE that incorporated molecular barcodes. Via MiXCR, TCRdb re-called the 5' RACE reads, giving one row per CDR3 protein. The table has hundreds of thousands of distinct CDR3 sequences, around a quarter seen once. This clonotype was detected many times. Its antigen is still unknown. V lost 4 bases and J 8 bases, leaving 11 bases between the germline ends. The CDR3 spans 12 residues. Germline V lookup: CDR1 SEHNR, CDR2 FQNEAQ (reference sequence). The chain recombines TRBV7-9 with TRBJ1-1; D call uncertain. Sequences were obtained from blood, either unsorted or a sorted T cell fraction (not recorded which). This receptor was obtained from a male donor with ankylosing spondylitis or in good health (not recorded which). The CDR3 region is CASSYTHGEAFF. For the CDR3, the DNA is TGTGCCAGCAGCTACACTCACGGAGAAGCTTTCTTT.